This entry is about one TCR beta chain. Its antigen is still unknown. The data were taken from a study of beta chain features in type 1 diabetes. Study-level findings and limits: Researchers caution that PCR might favor shorter templates, equally among patients and controls. Researchers report that Type 1 diabetes patients had moderately but significantly shorter TCRB CDR3s across all four CD4+ subsets.

Germline values: CDR1 SGDLS, CDR2 YYNGEE. The V and J ends lost 4 bases and 3 bases respectively, with 10 bases between them. CDR3 length: 14 residues. Expressed TCRB transcripts got sequenced, as all isolated RNA was reverse transcribed. Sequenced by immunoSEQ multiplex PCR; TCRdb stores in-frame clones only, minus some. The sample shows a few hundred thousand clones, about a fifth of them seen only once. The sequence was collected from a woman in her forties with type 1 diabetes. Material: naive CD4+ T cells from blood. This rearrangement joins TRBV9 to TRBJ2-2, with D possibly being TRBD1 (6 bases). CDR3 nucleotide sequence: TGTGCCAGCAGCTCACGGACAGACACCGGGGAGCTGTTTTTT. It yields the protein CASSSRTDTGELFF.